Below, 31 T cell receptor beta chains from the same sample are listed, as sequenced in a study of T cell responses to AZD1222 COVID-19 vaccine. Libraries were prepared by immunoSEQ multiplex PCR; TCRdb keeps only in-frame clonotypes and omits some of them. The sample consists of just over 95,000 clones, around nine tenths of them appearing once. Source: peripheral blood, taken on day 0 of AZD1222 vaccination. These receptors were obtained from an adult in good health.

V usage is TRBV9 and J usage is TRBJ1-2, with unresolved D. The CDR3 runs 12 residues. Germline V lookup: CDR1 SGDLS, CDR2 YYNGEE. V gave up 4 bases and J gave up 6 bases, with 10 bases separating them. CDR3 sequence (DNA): TGTGCCAGCAGCTCCCGTTGGGATGGCTACACCTTC. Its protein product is CASSSRWDGYTF.

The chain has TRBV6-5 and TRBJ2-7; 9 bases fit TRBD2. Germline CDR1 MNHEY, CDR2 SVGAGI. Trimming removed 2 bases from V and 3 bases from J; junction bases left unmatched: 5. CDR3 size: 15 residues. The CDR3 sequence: CASSYPSGEDYEQYF. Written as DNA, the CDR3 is TGTGCCAGCAGTTACCCTAGCGGGGAGGACTACGAGCAGTACTTC.

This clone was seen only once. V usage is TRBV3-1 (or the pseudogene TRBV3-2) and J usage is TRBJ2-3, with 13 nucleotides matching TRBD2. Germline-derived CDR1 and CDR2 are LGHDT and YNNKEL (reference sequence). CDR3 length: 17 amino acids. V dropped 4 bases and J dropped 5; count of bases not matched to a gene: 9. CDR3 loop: CASSLTGTSGVGDTQYF. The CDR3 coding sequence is TGTGCCAGCAGCCTAACCGGGACTAGCGGGGTCGGAGATACGCAGTATTTT.

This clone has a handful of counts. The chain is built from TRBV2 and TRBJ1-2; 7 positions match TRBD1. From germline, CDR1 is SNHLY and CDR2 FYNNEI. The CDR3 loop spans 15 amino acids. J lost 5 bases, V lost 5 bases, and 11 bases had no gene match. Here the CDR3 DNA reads TGTGCCAGCAGTAATCCCGGGACAGACCTTTATGGCTACACCTTC. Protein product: CASSNPGTDLYGYTF. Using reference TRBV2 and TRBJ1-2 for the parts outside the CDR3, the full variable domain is EPEVTQTPSHQVTQMGQEVILRCVPISNHLYFYWYRQILGQKVEFLVSFYNNEISEKSEIFDDQFSVERPDGSNFTLKIRSTKLEDSAMYFCASSNPGTDLYGYTFGSGTRLTVV.

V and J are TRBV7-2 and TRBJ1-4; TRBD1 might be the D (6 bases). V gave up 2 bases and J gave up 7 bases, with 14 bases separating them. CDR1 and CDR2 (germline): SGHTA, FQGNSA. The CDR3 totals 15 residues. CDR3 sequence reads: CASSLSLGGAEKLFF. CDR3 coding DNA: TGTGCCAGCAGCTTATCGTTGGGGGGGGCTGAAAAACTGTTTTTT.

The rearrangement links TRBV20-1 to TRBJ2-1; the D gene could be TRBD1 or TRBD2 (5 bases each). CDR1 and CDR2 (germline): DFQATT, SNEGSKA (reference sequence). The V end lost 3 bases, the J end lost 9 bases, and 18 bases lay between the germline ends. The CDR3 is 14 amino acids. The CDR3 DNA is TGCAGTGCTAGTAGAGAGCCCGGGACCAGTGAGCAGTTCTTC. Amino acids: CSASREPGTSEQFF.

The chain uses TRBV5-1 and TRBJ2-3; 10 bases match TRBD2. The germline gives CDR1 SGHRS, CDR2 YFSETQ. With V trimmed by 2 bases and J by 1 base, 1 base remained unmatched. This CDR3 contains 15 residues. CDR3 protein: CASSLGTSGTDTQYF. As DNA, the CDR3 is TGCGCCAGCAGCTTAGGGACTAGCGGCACAGATACGCAGTATTTT.

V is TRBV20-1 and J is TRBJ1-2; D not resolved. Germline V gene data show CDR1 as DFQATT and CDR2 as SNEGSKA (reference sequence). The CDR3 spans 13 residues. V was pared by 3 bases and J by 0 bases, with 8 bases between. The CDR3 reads CSASLEANYGYTF. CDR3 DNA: TGCAGTGCTAGTTTGGAGGCTAACTATGGCTACACCTTC.

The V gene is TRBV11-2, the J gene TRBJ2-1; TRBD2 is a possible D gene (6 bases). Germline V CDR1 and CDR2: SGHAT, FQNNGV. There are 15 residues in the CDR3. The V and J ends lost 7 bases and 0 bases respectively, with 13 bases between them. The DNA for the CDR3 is TGTGCCAGCACCCGGGTCGGGAGCTCCTACAATGAGCAGTTCTTC. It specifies CASTRVGSSYNEQFF.

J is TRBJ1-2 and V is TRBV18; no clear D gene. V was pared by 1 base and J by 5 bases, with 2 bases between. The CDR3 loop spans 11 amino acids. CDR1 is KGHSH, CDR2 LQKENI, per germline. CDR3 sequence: CASSPRYGYTF. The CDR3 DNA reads TGTGCCAGCTCACCACGTTATGGCTACACCTTC. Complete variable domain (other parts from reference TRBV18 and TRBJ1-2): NAGVMQNPRHLVRRRGQEARLRCSPMKGHSHVYWYRQLPEEGLKFMVYLQKENIIDESGMPKERFSAEFPKEGPSILRIQQVVRGDSAAYFCASSPRYGYTFGSGTRLTVV.

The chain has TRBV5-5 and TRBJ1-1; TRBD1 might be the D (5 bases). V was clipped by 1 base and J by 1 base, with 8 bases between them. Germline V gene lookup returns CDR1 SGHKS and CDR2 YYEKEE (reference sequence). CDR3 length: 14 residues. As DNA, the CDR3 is TGTGCCAGCAGCTTGTGGGGGACGAACACTGAAGCTTTCTTT. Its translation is CASSLWGTNTEAFF. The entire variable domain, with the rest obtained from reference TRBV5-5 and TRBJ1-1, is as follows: DAGVTQSPTHLIKTRGQQVTLRCSPISGHKSVSWYQQVLGQGPQFIFQYYEKEERGRGNFPDRFSARQFPNYSSELNVNALLLGDSALYLCASSLWGTNTEAFFGQGTRLTVV.

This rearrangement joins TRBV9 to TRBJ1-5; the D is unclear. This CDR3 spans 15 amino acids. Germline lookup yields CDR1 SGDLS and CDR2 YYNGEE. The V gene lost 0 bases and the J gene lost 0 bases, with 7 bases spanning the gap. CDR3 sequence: CASSVGTFSNQPQHF. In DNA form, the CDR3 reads TGTGCCAGCAGCGTAGGGACCTTTAGCAATCAGCCCCAGCATTTT.

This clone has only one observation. The CDR3 protein is CASSHRQGGDYGYTF. The CDR3 DNA is TGCGCCAGCAGCCACCGACAGGGAGGGGACTATGGCTACACCTTC. The chain couples TRBV4-3 to TRBJ1-2; 7 nucleotides align to TRBD1. The V gene's germline CDR1 is LGHNA and CDR2 YSLEER. The CDR3 loop spans 15 amino acids. The trim removed 3 bases at V and 3 bases at J, leaving 7 bases unmatched.

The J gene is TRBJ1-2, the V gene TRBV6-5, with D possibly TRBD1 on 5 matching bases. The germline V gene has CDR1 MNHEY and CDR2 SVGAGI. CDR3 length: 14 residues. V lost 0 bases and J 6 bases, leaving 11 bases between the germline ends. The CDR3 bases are TGTGCCAGCAGTTACTCGAGGCAGGGAGATGGCTACACCTTC. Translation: CASSYSRQGDGYTF.

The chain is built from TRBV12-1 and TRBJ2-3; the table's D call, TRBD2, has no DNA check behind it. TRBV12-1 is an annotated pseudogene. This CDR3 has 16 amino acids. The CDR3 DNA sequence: TGTGCCAGCAGCCCCCCCTTAGCGGGGTACGGAGATACGCAGTATTTT. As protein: CASSPPLAGYGDTQYF.

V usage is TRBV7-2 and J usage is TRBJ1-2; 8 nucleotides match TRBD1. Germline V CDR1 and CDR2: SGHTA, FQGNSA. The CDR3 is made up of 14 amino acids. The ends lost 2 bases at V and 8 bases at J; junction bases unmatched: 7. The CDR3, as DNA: TGTGCCAGCAGCTTATTAAAGGACAGGGCAGGCTACACCTTC. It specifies CASSLLKDRAGYTF.

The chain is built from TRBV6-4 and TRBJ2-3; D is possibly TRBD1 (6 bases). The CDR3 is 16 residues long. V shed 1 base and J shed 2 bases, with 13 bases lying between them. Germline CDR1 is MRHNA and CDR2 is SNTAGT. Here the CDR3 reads CASSDFYRTVTDTQYF. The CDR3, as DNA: TGTGCCAGCAGTGACTTCTACAGGACAGTCACAGATACGCAGTATTTT.

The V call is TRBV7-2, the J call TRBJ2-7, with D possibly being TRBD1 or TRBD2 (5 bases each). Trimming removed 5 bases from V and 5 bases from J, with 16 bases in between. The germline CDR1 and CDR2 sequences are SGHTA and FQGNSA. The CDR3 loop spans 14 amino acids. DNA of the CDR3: TGTGCCAGCAGCATCCGGGACCCCGCGCACGAGCAGTACTTC. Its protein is CASSIRDPAHEQYF.

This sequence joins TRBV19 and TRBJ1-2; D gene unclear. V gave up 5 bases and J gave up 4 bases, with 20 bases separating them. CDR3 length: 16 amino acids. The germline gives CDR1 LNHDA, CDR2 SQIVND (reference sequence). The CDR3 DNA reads TGTGCCAGTAGTGCTTTCGACACCCCTGAGGGCTATGGCTACACCTTC. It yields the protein CASSAFDTPEGYGYTF. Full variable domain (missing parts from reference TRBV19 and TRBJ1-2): DGGITQSPKYLFRKEGQNVTLSCEQNLNHDAMYWYRQDPGQGLRLIYYSQIVNDFQKGDIAEGYSVSREKKESFPLTVTSAQKNPTAFYLCASSAFDTPEGYGYTFGSGTRLTVV.

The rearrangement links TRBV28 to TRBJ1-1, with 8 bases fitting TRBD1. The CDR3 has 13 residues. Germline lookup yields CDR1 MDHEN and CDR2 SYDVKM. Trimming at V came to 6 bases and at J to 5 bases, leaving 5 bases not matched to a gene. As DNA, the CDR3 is TGTGCCAGCAGCCCAGGGGGCTGGACTGAAGCTTTCTTT. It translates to CASSPGGWTEAFF.

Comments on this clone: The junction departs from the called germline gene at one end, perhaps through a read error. This chain's CDR3 is CASSPHGNRGSSIF. The CDR3 coding sequence is TGTGCCAGCAGTCCTCATGGGAACAGGGGCAGCAGCATCTTT. The chain employs TRBV6-5 and TRBJ1-6, with TRBD1 matching over 7 bases. CDR3 length equals 14 residues. The germline V gene encodes CDR1 MNHEY and CDR2 SVGAGI.

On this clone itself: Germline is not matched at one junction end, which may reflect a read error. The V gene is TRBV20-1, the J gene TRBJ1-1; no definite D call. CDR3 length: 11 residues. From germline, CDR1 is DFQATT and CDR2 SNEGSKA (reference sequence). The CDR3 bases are TGCAGTGCGAGAGGAGCCACTGAAGCTTTCTTT. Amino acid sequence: CSARGATEAFF.

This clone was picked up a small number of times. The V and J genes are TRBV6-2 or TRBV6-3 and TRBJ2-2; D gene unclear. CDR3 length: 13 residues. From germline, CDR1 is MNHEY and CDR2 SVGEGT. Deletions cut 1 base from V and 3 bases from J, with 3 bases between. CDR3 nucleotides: TGTGCCAGCAGTTACTTGGACACCGGGGAGCTGTTTTTT. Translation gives CASSYLDTGELFF.

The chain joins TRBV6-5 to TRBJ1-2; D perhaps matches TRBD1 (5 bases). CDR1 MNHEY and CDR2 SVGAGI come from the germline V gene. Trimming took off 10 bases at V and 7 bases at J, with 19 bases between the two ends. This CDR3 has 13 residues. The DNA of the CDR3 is TGTGCCACCTTGGAGCTTTCGGGGGGTGGCTACACCTTC. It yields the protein CATLELSGGGYTF.

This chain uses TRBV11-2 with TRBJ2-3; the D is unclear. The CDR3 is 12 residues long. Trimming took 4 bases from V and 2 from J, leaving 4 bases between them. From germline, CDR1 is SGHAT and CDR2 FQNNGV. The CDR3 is CASSSFTDTQYF. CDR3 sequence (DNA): TGTGCCAGCAGCTCCTTCACAGATACGCAGTATTTT. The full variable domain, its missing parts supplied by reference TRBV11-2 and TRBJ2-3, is EAGVAQSPRYKIIEKRQSVAFWCNPISGHATLYWYQQILGQGPKLLIQFQNNGVVDDSQLPKDRFSAERLKGVDSTLKIQPAKLEDSAVYLCASSSFTDTQYFGPGTRLTVL.

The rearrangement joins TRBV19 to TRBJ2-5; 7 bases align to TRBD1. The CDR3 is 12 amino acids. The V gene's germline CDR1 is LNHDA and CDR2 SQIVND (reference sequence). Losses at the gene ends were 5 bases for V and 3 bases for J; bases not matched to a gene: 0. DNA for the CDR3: TGTGCCAGTAGTGACAGGGAAGAGACCCAGTACTTC. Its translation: CASSDREETQYF.

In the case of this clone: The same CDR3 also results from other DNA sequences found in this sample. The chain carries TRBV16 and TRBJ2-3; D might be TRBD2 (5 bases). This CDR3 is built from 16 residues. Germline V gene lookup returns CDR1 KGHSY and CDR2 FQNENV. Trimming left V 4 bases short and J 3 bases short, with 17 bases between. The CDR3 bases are TGTGCCAGCAGCCTTCGGACTGGAATAGGGACAGATACGCAGTATTTT. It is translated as CASSLRTGIGTDTQYF.

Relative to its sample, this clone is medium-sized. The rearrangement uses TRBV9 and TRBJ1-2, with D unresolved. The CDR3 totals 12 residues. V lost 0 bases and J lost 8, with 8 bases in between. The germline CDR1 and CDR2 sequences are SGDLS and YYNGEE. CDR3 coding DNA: TGTGCCAGCAGCGTAGCTGATAACGGCTACACCTTC. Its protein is CASSVADNGYTF.

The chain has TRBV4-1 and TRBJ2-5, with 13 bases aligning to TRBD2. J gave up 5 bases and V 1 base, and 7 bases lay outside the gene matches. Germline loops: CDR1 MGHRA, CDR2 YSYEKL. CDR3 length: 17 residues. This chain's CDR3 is CASSQGTSGGALETQYF. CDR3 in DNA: TGCGCCAGCAGCCAAGGAACTAGCGGGGGGGCTCTTGAGACCCAGTACTTC.

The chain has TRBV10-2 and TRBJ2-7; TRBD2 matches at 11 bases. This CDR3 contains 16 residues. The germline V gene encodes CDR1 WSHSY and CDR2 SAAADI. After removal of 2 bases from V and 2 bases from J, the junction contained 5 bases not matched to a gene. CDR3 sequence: CASSELLAGGPYEQYF. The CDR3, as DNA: TGCGCCAGCAGTGAGCTCCTAGCGGGGGGCCCCTACGAGCAGTACTTC.

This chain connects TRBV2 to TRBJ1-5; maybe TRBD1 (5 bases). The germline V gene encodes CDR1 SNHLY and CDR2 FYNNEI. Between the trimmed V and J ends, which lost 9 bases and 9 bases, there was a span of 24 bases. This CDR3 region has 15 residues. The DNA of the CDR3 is TGTGCCAGTGATACTCAGGGCCATCTCGAGTTGCCCCAGCATTTT. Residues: CASDTQGHLELPQHF.